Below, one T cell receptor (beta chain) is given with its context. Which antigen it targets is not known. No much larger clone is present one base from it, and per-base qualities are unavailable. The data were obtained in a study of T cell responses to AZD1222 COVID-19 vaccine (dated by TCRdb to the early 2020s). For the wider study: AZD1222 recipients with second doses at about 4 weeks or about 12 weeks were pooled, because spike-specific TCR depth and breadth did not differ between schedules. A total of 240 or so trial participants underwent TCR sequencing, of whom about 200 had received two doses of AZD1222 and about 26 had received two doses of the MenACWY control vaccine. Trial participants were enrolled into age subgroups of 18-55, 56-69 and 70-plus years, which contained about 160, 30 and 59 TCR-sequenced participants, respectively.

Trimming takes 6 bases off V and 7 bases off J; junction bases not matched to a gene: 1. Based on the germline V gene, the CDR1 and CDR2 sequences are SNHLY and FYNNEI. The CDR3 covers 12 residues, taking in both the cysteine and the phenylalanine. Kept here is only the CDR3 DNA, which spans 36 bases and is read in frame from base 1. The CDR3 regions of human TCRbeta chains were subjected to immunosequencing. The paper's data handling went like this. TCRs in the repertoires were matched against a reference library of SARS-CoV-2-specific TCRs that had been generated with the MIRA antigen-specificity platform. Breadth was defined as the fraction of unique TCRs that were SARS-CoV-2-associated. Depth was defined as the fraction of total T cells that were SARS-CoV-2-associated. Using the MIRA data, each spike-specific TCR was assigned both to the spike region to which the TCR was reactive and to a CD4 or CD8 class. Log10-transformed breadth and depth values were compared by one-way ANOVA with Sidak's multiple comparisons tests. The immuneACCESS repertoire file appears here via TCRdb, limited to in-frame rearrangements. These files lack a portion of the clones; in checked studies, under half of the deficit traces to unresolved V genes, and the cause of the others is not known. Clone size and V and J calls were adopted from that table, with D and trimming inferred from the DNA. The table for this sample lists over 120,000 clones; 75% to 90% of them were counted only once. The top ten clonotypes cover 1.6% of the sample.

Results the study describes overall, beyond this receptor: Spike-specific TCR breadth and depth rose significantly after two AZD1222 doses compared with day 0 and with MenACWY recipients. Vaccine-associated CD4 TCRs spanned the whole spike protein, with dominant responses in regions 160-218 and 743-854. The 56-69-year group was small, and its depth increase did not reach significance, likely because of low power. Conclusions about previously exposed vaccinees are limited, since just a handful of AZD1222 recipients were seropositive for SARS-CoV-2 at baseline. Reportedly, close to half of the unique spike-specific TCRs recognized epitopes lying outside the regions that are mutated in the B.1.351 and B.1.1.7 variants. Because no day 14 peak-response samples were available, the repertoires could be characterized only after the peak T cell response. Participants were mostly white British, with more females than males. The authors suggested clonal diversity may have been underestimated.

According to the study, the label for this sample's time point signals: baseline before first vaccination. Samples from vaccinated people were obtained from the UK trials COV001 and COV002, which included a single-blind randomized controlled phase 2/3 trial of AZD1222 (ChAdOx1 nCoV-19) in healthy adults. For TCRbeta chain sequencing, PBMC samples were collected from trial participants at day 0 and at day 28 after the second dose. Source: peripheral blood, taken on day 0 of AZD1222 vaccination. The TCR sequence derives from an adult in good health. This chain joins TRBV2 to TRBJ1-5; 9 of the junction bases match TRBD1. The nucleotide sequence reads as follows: TGTGCCAGCAGGGGACAGGGACAGCCCCAGCATTTT. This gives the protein CASRGQGQPQHF.